The rows below give T cell receptor beta chains drawn from one sample of a study of shared clonotypes between healthy human individuals. TCRdb's table, derived via immunoSEQ multiplex PCR, lists solely in-frame clones and lacks some. This table holds over a million clones, more than 75% found once. The material sequenced was memory CD4+ T cells from PBMCs. The source is a man aged 18 to 30 in good health. Some clones in this sample may be carry-over from other donors' samples. The CDR3 runs from the conserved cysteine through the conserved F or W. D genes are given only for firm matches. Some rows mark clone size as missing; the rest say once, few, many or name a class of expanded clone.

j_call,v_call,d_call,clone_size,cdr3_nt,cdr3_aa
TRBJ2-2,TRBV5-1,-,once,TGCGCCAGCAGCTACGGAGGGGGCAGCCTTAACACCGGGGAGCTGTTTTTT,CASSYGGGSLNTGELFF
TRBJ2-1,TRBV6-5,-,-,TGTGCCAGCAGCCTTAGCGGCTCCTACAATGAGCAGTTCTTC,CASSLSGSYNEQFF
TRBJ2-1,TRBV27,TRBD1,-,TGTGCCAGCAGTTTAAGGGACAGGGCACCATACAATGAGCAGTTCTTC,CASSLRDRAPYNEQFF
TRBJ1-2,TRBV5-1,-,few,TGCGCCAGCAGCTTGGTGGAATCTAAGCTGGACTACACCTTC,CASSLVESKLDYTF
TRBJ1-4,TRBV5-4,-,-,TGTGCCAGCAGCCACGCAGGCAATAATGAAAAACTGTTTTTT,CASSHAGNNEKLFF
TRBJ1-5,TRBV30,-,-,TGTGCCTGGAGTGACCAGGGGCTTTCCTTCAATCAGCCCCAGCATTTT,CAWSDQGLSFNQPQHF
TRBJ2-2,TRBV7-9,-,-,TGTGCCAGCAGCCGCGAGGGAGTGGCCCCCGCCCAAAACACCGGGGAGCTGTTTTTT,CASSREGVAPAQNTGELFF
TRBJ2-3,TRBV7-2,-,-,TGTGCCAGCAGCAAAGACTCCGGGGATACGCAGTATTTT,CASSKDSGDTQYF
TRBJ1-4,TRBV28,-,-,TGTGCCAGCAGTCTCGGAAATGAAAAACTGTTTTTT,CASSLGNEKLFF
TRBJ2-1,TRBV27,TRBD1,-,TGTGCCAGCAGTTCCCCGGGACAGGGGGCATTCGGCGGGAGGCTCGATGAGCAGTTCTTC,CASSSPGQGAFGGRLDEQFF
TRBJ2-2,TRBV4-3,TRBD1,-,TGCGCCAGTAGGAGGGGGACAGGGAACACCGGGGAGCTGTTTTTT,CASRRGTGNTGELFF
TRBJ2-2,TRBV5-1,-,-,TGCGCCAGCAGCTTGCAGGGGTTCACCGGGGAGCTGTTTTTT,CASSLQGFTGELFF
TRBJ1-2,TRBV29-1,-,-,TGCAGCGCCAACCTCGGGGACGGCTACACCTTC,CSANLGDGYTF
TRBJ1-1,TRBV10-3,-,-,TGTGCCATCGGCCGGGGTGGGACTGAAGCTTTCTTT,CAIGRGGTEAFF
TRBJ2-2,TRBV11-3,TRBD2,-,TGTGCCAGCAGCTTTCGGGGGGGCCGTAACGGGGAGCTGTTTTTT,CASSFRGGRNGELFF
TRBJ2-1,TRBV28,TRBD2,once,TGTGCCAGCAGTTCCTCCGGGACTAGCGGGAGTCTCACCCACAATGAGCAGTTCTTC,CASSSSGTSGSLTHNEQFF
TRBJ2-5,TRBV28,-,-,TGCGTCGCGGCGGGGAACCAAGAGACCCAGTACTTC,CVAAGNQETQYF
TRBJ2-7,TRBV7-2,-,once,TGTGCCAGCAGCGCAGGGATGACCTACGAGCAGTACTTC,CASSAGMTYEQYF